Listed below are T cell receptor beta chains from one sample, sequenced in a study of metastatic and nonmetastatic thyroid tumors. Using MiXCR, TCRdb re-called clones from the PCR reads. The repertoire has around 19,000 clones, roughly 36% of them found once; the top ten carry about a tenth. Sequencing used tumor tissue. These receptors were taken from a male donor with papillary thyroid cancer or a benign thyroid nodule (not recorded which). Some clones in this sample may be carry-over from other donors' samples. The CDR3 runs from the conserved cysteine through the conserved F or W. A D gene is named only where the DNA matches it firmly. A clone size is listed for some rows: how often the clone was seen (once, few, many), or a class if it is expanded.

d_call: -
clone_size: many
v_call: TRBV2
j_call: TRBJ1-3
cdr3_aa: CASTREKTGNTIYF
cdr3_nt: TGTGCCAGCACCCGGGAAAAAACTGGAAACACCATATATTTT

d_call: -
clone_size: -
v_call: TRBV28
j_call: TRBJ2-7
cdr3_aa: CASIFRYRTVYEQYF
cdr3_nt: TGTGCCAGCATCTTCCGGTACAGGACAGTCTACGAGCAGTACTTC

d_call: TRBD1
clone_size: many
v_call: TRBV20-1
j_call: TRBJ2-5
cdr3_aa: CSAREDRAGETQYF
cdr3_nt: TGCAGTGCTAGAGAGGACAGGGCAGGAGAGACCCAGTACTTC

d_call: -
clone_size: -
v_call: TRBV20-1
j_call: TRBJ1-5
cdr3_aa: CSAGYPYSGRRFHQPQHF
cdr3_nt: TGCAGTGCTGGATATCCCTATTCGGGGCGCCGTTTCCATCAGCCCCAGCATTTT

d_call: -
clone_size: -
v_call: TRBV5-6
j_call: TRBJ2-2
cdr3_aa: CARSLGSAPNTGELFF
cdr3_nt: TGTGCCCGCAGCCTAGGAAGTGCGCCGAACACCGGGGAGCTGTTTTTT

d_call: -
clone_size: -
v_call: TRBV9
j_call: TRBJ1-1
cdr3_aa: CASSHPPDKSYTEAFF
cdr3_nt: TGTGCCAGCAGCCACCCCCCCGACAAGTCTTACACTGAAGCTTTCTTT

d_call: -
clone_size: -
v_call: TRBV27
j_call: TRBJ2-6
cdr3_aa: CASRAAAAGANVLTF
cdr3_nt: TGTGCCAGCAGAGCGGCAGCGGCTGGGGCCAACGTCCTGACTTTC

d_call: -
clone_size: few
v_call: TRBV12-3/TRBV12-4
j_call: TRBJ2-2
cdr3_aa: CASRWGGYTGGLFF
cdr3_nt: TGTGCCAGCAGGTGGGGAGGCTACACCGGGGGGCTGTTTTTT

d_call: TRBD2
clone_size: -
v_call: TRBV20-1
j_call: TRBJ2-2
cdr3_aa: CSARRLAGNSGELFF
cdr3_nt: TGCAGTGCTAGAAGACTAGCGGGAAACAGCGGGGAGCTGTTTTTT

d_call: -
clone_size: many
v_call: TRBV27
j_call: TRBJ2-2
cdr3_aa: CASRRAASTGELFF
cdr3_nt: TGTGCCAGCAGAAGGGCAGCTTCGACCGGGGAGCTGTTTTTT

d_call: -
clone_size: -
v_call: TRBV5-1
j_call: TRBJ2-7
cdr3_aa: CASSLSWGREQYF
cdr3_nt: TGCGCCAGCAGCTTGAGTTGGGGCCGCGAGCAGTACTTC

d_call: TRBD1
clone_size: -
v_call: TRBV5-1
j_call: TRBJ1-1
cdr3_aa: CASSLQGQVNTEAFF
cdr3_nt: TGCGCCAGCAGCTTACAGGGACAGGTGAACACTGAAGCTTTCTTT

d_call: TRBD1
clone_size: -
v_call: TRBV5-1
j_call: TRBJ1-2
cdr3_aa: CASSSGQGANYGYTF
cdr3_nt: TGCGCCAGCAGCAGCGGACAGGGAGCTAACTATGGCTACACCTTC

d_call: -
clone_size: many
v_call: TRBV6-5
j_call: TRBJ2-1
cdr3_aa: CASSYSIVHTSSYNEQFF
cdr3_nt: TGTGCCAGCAGTTACTCGATCGTCCACACCTCCTCCTACAATGAGCAGTTCTTC

d_call: -
clone_size: medium-sized
v_call: TRBV19
j_call: TRBJ2-1
cdr3_aa: CASGGASSYNEQFF
cdr3_nt: TGTGCCAGTGGGGGCGCGAGCTCCTACAATGAGCAGTTCTTC

d_call: -
clone_size: medium-sized
v_call: TRBV15
j_call: TRBJ2-7
cdr3_aa: CATSMRVNYEQYF
cdr3_nt: TGTGCCACCAGCATGAGGGTCAACTACGAGCAGTACTTC

d_call: TRBD2
clone_size: -
v_call: TRBV20-1
j_call: TRBJ2-1
cdr3_aa: CSAKNGTSGYNEQFF
cdr3_nt: TGCAGTGCTAAGAACGGGACTAGCGGATACAATGAGCAGTTCTTC

d_call: -
clone_size: medium-sized
v_call: TRBV7-3
j_call: TRBJ2-2
cdr3_aa: CASSLDGSNTGELFF
cdr3_nt: TGTGCCAGCAGCTTAGACGGGTCGAACACCGGGGAGCTGTTTTTT

d_call: -
clone_size: -
v_call: TRBV13
j_call: TRBJ1-1
cdr3_aa: CASSSTRRNTEAFF
cdr3_nt: TGTGCCAGCAGCTCCACTCGGCGAAACACTGAAGCTTTCTTT

d_call: -
clone_size: medium-sized
v_call: TRBV18
j_call: TRBJ2-7
cdr3_aa: CASSPSFNEQYF
cdr3_nt: TGTGCCAGCTCACCAAGTTTTAACGAGCAGTACTTC

d_call: -
clone_size: many
v_call: TRBV19
j_call: TRBJ2-2
cdr3_aa: CASSIGVYTGELFF
cdr3_nt: TGTGCCAGTAGTATAGGAGTCTACACCGGGGAGCTGTTTTTT

d_call: TRBD2
clone_size: many
v_call: TRBV20-1
j_call: TRBJ2-3
cdr3_aa: CSAYSGSSLDTQYF
cdr3_nt: TGCAGTGCCTATAGCGGGAGTTCATTGGATACGCAGTATTTT

d_call: TRBD2
clone_size: many
v_call: TRBV4-1
j_call: TRBJ2-5
cdr3_aa: CASSRWAGEGETQYF
cdr3_nt: TGCGCCAGCAGCCGGTGGGCGGGAGAAGGAGAGACCCAGTACTTC

d_call: TRBD1
clone_size: -
v_call: TRBV5-1
j_call: TRBJ1-6
cdr3_aa: CASSLGDRDGSPLHF
cdr3_nt: TGCGCCAGCAGCTTAGGAGACAGGGATGGTTCACCCCTCCACTTT

d_call: -
clone_size: -
v_call: TRBV11-2
j_call: TRBJ1-4
cdr3_aa: CASSLGEKLFF
cdr3_nt: TGTGCCAGCAGCTTGGGGGAAAAACTGTTTTTT